This T cell receptor (beta chain) was identified in a study of response to subunit inactivated influenza vaccine. The CDR3 totals 15 residues. CDR1 is DFQATT, CDR2 SNEGSKA, per germline (reference sequence). V was cut by 0 bases and J by 0 bases, with 9 bases left in between. Study findings and constraints: The authors put forward the suggestion that each seasonal influenza vaccination may bring in only a limited number of new T cells.

TCRdb reprocessed the RT-PCR reads with MiXCR, giving one entry per CDR3 protein. Of almost 250,000 distinct CDR3 sequences in the sample, 9% to 15% are singletons; the top ten hold 7.8%. Comments on this clonotype: What it recognizes is unknown.

V gene TRBV20-1 combines with J gene TRBJ2-1; no definite D call. The material sequenced was non-naive T cells sorted from PBMCs, taken 14 to 15 days before vaccination. The TCR comes from a man aged 45-65 years who received an inactivated influenza vaccine. CDR3 in DNA: TGCAGTGCTAGAGACATATATAGCTCCTACAATGAGCAGTTCTTC. Protein: CSARDIYSSYNEQFF.